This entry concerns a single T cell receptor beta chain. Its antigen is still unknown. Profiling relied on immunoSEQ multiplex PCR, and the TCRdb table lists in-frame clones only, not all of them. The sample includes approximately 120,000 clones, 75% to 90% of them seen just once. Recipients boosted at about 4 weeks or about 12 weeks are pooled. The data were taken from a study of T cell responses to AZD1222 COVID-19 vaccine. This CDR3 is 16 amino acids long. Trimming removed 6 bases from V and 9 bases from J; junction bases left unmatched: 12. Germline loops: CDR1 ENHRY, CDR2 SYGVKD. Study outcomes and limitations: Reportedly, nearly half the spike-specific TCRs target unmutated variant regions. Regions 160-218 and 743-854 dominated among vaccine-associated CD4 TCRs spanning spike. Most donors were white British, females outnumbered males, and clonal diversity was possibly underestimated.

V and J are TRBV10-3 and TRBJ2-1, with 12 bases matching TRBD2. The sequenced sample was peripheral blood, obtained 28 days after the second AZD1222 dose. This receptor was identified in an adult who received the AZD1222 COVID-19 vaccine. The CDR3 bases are TGTGCCATCAGAAGTCTAGCGGGGGGGAGCCGGGGTGAGCAGTTCTTC. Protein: CAIRSLAGGSRGEQFF.